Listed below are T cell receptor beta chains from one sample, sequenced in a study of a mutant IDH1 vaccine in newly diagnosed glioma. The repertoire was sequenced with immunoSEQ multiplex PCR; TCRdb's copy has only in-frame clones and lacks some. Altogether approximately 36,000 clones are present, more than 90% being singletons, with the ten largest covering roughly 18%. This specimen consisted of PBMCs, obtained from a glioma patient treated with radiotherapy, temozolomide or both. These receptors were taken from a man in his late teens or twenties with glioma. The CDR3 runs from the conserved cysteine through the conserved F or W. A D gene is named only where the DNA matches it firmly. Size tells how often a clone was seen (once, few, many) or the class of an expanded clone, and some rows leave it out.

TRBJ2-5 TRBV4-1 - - TGCGCCAGCAGCCAAGATAGGGAGACCCAGTACTTC CASSQDRETQYF
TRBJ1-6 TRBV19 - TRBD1 TGTGCCAGTAGTTTATACACTTCCGGGACAGGGGGTTCACCCCTCCACTTT CASSLYTSGTGGSPLHF
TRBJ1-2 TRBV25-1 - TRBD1 TGTGCCAGCAGTGAATTAGGAGACAGGGACGGCTACACCTTC CASSELGDRDGYTF
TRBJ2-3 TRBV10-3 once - TGTGCCATCAGTGAGTCGAAGACCAGCACAGATACGCAGTATTTT CAISESKTSTDTQYF
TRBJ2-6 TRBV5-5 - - TGTGCCAGCAGCTTGGAGCTACATCGCTCTGGGGCCAACGTCCTGACTTTC CASSLELHRSGANVLTF
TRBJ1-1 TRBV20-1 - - TGCAGTGCCGACAAGAACACTGAAGCTTTCTTT CSADKNTEAFF
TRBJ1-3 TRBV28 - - TGTGCCAGCAGTTTACCGGGGGTCCGTGGAAACACCATATATTTT CASSLPGVRGNTIYF
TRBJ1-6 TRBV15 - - TGTGCCACCAGCAGAGAGGACAGTGATAATTCACCCCTCCACTTT CATSREDSDNSPLHF
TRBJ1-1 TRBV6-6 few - TGTGCCAGCAGCCCCCGCCCAGGGAGCACTGAAGCTTTCTTT CASSPRPGSTEAFF
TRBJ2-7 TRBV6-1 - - TGTGCCTGCTCCGAGGGTTACGAGCAGTACTTC CACSEGYEQYF
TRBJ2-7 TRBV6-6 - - TGTGCCAGCACGGGGCTTCGACAGGCCTCCTACGAGCAGTACTTC CASTGLRQASYEQYF
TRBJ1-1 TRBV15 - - TGTGCCACCAGCAGATCCCGGACAGTGAACACTGAAGCTTTCTTT CATSRSRTVNTEAFF
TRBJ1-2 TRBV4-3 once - TGCGCCAGCAGCCAAACGGGCCGGGGCTATGGCTACACCTTC CASSQTGRGYGYTF
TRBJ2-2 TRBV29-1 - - TGCAGCGTGCTGGGGAACACCGGGGAGCTGTTTTTT CSVLGNTGELFF
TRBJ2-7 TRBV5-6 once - TGTGCCAGCAGCTTGACTAGCTCCTACGAGCAGTACTTC CASSLTSSYEQYF
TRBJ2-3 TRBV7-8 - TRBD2 TGTGCCAGCAGCCGAGGGACTAGCGCAGATACGCAGTATTTT CASSRGTSADTQYF
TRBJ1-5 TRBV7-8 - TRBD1 TGTGCCAGCAGCCCCGGACAGGGCAATCAGCCCCAGCATTTT CASSPGQGNQPQHF
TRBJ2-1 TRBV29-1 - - TGCAGCGTCCCTGGACACCCTACTCTTAATGAGCAGTTCTTC CSVPGHPTLNEQFF
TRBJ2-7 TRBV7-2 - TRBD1 TGTGCCAGCGAGGGGGCTTCCGAGGGCTACGAGCAGTACTTC CASEGASEGYEQYF
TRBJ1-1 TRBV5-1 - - TGCGCCAGCAGGCCGGAGACAGGAATTAACACTGAAGCTTTCTTT CASRPETGINTEAFF
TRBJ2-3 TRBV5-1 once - TGCGCCAGCAGCTTTGACGGCACAGATACGCAGTATTTT CASSFDGTDTQYF
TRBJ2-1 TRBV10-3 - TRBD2 TGTGCCATCAGTGCCATAGCGGGAGATCGGGGCAATGAGCAGTTCTTC CAISAIAGDRGNEQFF
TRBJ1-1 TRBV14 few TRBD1 TGTGCCAGCAGCCAGGCAGGGGGCTACACTGAAGCTTTCTTT CASSQAGGYTEAFF
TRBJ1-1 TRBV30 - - TGTGCCTGGATTAACTCCCACAGGAACACTGAAGCTTTCTTT CAWINSHRNTEAFF
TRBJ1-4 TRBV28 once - TGTGCCAGCAGTTTTGGAATTACAACTAATGAAAAACTGTTTTTT CASSFGITTNEKLFF
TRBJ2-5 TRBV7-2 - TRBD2 TGTGCCAGCAGCAAACCGGGACTAGCGGGGAAAGAGACCCAGTACTTC CASSKPGLAGKETQYF
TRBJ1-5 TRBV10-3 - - TGTGCCATCAGTGATTTAGCAAGAGAGGATCAGCCCCAGCATTTT CAISDLAREDQPQHF
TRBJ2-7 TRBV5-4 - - TGTGCCAGCAGCTTGGGGGCGGGGATCGCGGCCTACGAGCAGTACTTC CASSLGAGIAAYEQYF
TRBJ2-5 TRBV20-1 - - TGCAGTTTAATCTTTCAAGAGACCCAGTACTTC CSLIFQETQYF
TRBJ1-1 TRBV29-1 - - TGCAGCGTTGAAGTTGACACTGAAGCTTTCTTT CSVEVDTEAFF
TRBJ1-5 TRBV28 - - TGTGCCAGCAGGACCATATTCGGGACGGAGGGTGACCAGCCCCAGCATTTT CASRTIFGTEGDQPQHF
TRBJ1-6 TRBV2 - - TGTGCCAGCAGTGAAACTCCTTATAATTCACCCCTCCACTTT CASSETPYNSPLHF
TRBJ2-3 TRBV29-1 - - TGCAGCGTTGAGGATGGACCGGGGGTGGAGAAGGATACGCAGTATTTT CSVEDGPGVEKDTQYF
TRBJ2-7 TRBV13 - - TGTGCCAGCAGCTTAGGTCCAGGGTCCTACGAGCAGTACTTC CASSLGPGSYEQYF
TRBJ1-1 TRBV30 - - TGTGCCTCCCCAGGGGTGACGAACACTGAAGCTTTCTTT CASPGVTNTEAFF
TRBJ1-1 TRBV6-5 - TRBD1 TGTGCCAGCACTATAACCAGGGGGTCTGAAGCTTTCTTT CASTITRGSEAFF
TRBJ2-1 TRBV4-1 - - TGCGCCAGCAGCCAAGTGCTGGTGAATGAGCAGTTCTTC CASSQVLVNEQFF
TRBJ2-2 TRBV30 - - TGTGCCTGGAGTGCAGGGGTGCCCGGGGAGCTGTTTTTT CAWSAGVPGELFF
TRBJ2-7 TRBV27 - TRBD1 TGTGCCAGCAGGATAACCCCGGGACAGACCTACGAGCAGTACTTC CASRITPGQTYEQYF
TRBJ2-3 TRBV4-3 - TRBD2 TGCGCCAGCAGCCAAGGGACTAGTTTAACAGATACGCAGTATTTT CASSQGTSLTDTQYF
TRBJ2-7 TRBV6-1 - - TGTGCCAGCAGTGAAGGGGCATACTACGAGCAGTACTTC CASSEGAYYEQYF
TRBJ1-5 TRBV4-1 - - TGCGCCAGCAGCTCTCTGGAGAGCAATCAGCCCCAGCATTTT CASSSLESNQPQHF
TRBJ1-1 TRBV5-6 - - TGTGCCAGCAGCTGGACGGTAATGAACACTGAAGCTTTCTTT CASSWTVMNTEAFF
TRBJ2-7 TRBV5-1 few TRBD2 TGCGCCAGCAGCTCCGGGACTAGCGTCTACGAGCAGTACTTC CASSSGTSVYEQYF
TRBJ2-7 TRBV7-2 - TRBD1 TGTGCCAGCAGCGCACAGGGGGCTGTCCTCCCCTACGAGCAGTACTTC CASSAQGAVLPYEQYF
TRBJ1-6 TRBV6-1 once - TGTGCCAGCGTCCGGGACGGGGGTAATTCACCCCTCCACTTT CASVRDGGNSPLHF
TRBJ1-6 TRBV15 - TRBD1 TGTGCCACCAGCAGAGAAAGTGGGACAGGGTATAATTCACCCCTCCACTTT CATSRESGTGYNSPLHF
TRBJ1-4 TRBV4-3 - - TGCGCCAGCAGCCAAGCGTGGCGGCCAGCAAATGAAAAACTGTTTTTT CASSQAWRPANEKLFF
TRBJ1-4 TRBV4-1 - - TGCGCCAGCAAAGTGGGGCGACAGGTTATAGGGGACCGGGAAGAAAAACTGTTTTTT CASKVGRQVIGDREEKLFF
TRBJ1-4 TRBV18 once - TGTGCCAGCTCGCAAGGGGAAAAACTGTTTTTT CASSQGEKLFF
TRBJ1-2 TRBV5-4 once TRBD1 TGTGCCAGCAGCGTCGACAGGGGAGCAACGATAACCTATGGCTACACCTTC CASSVDRGATITYGYTF